The clone carrying this T cell receptor beta chain was seen repeatedly, ten times or more. The antigen is not known. This sample stems from a study of CD8 T cells in ankylosing spondylitis. The study's findings and limits: In ankylosing spondylitis patients, matched synovial fluid reportedly showed significant enrichment of disease-linked clones. A motif of eight highly homologous TCR beta variants was seen as apparently characteristic of ankylosing spondylitis blood. Earlier work had already found some motif variants in reactive arthritis synovial fluid and blood.

CDR1 and CDR2 from the germline V gene are ENHRY and SYGVKD. V shed 0 bases and J shed 4 bases, with 3 bases lying between them. The CDR3 sequence is 12 residues long. TCRdb processed the 5' RACE reads anew with MiXCR; each CDR3 protein has one entry. The top ten hold roughly 0.51% of the sample, which has 750,000 to 850,000 distinct CDR3 sequences, 12% seen once. Material: blood, either unsorted or a sorted T cell fraction (not recorded which). V gene TRBV10-3 combines with J gene TRBJ2-5; unclear D gene. This TCR was recovered from a male donor with ankylosing spondylitis. In DNA, the CDR3 is TGTGCCATCAGTGAGTCGGGAGAGACCCAGTACTTC. It codes for CAISESGETQYF.